This T cell receptor beta chain derives from a study of tumor-infiltrating lymphocytes in glioblastoma multiforme (dated by TCRdb to 2017 to 2019). Turning to the overall study: Whether intratumoral genomic heterogeneity fosters TIL diversity was tested through joint investigation of somatic mutations, TIL diversity and immune response activity.

Overall results and qualifications from the work: Clone frequencies may be distorted by RNA-based TCR sequencing because unequal numbers of TCR transcripts are carried by T cells. Only one glioblastoma patient was included in the TCR and somatic mutation analysis, limiting generalizability. T cells were not sorted into functional subsets, which the authors noted as a future improvement.

The junction shows trimming of 3 bases on V and 3 bases on J, plus 8 bases between the germline ends. The CDR3 has 13 amino acids, counting the end cysteine and phenylalanine. Just CDR3 DNA is preserved here, 39 bases in frame from base 1. The germline V gene (reference sequence) specifies SGHKS as CDR1 and YYEKEE as CDR2. Worth noting for this clonotype: Its target antigen remains unknown. No much larger clonotype is one base removed from it; base qualities were not supplied.

A modified ARM-PCR protocol with multiple V-beta primers and a C-beta primer was used to build TCRB libraries from RNA via three nested multiplex PCR rounds. Starting from around 0.51 ug of total RNA, TCRB-specific cDNA was synthesized using ProtoScript II Reverse Transcriptase and a C-beta primer. The description of the TCRB libraries did not mention any unique molecular identifiers. In the third PCR, barcodes and adapters were added over about 25 cycles using Deep VentR (exo-) polymerase, and bands of 250-500 bp were then gel purified. An Illumina HiSeq 2500 generating 250 bp paired-end reads was used to sequence the TCRB libraries. In the paper's pipeline: The reads were cleaned with Trimmomatic, merged with FLASH and assigned V, D and J segments with MiGEC before being analyzed in VDJtools. Repertoire diversity was quantified with the Shannon-Wiener diversity index calculated using VDJtools. TCRdb reworked the public reads: Q25 trimming with fastp, MiXCR clone assembly, productive beta chains retained. For every CDR3 protein sequence, its rows merge into one entry that carries the most common genes and DNA. The V and J calls here are based on TCRdb, not the publication. Counted in this sample were about 32,000 distinct CDR3 sequences; roughly three fifths of them appeared once. Around 34% of the sample rests with the top ten.

The AllPrep DNA/RNA mini kit was used to purify genomic DNA and total RNA at the same time from each of the approximately ten tumor samples. All RNA had OD 260/280 ratios above 1.9 and RNA integrity numbers above 6.5. The chain couples TRBV5-5 to TRBJ2-3; TRBD1 is perhaps the D gene, given 6 matching bases. The TCR was taken from a male donor with glioblastoma. The sample taken for sequencing was brain tumor tissue. The CDR3 region: CASSWTETDTQYF. The sequenced DNA: TGTGCCAGCAGCTGGACAGAAACAGATACGCAGTATTTT. When the CDR3 is completed using the reference TRBV5-5 and TRBJ2-3 genes on either side, the full variable domain is DAGVTQSPTHLIKTRGQQVTLRCSPISGHKSVSWYQQVLGQGPQFIFQYYEKEERGRGNFPDRFSARQFPNYSSELNVNALLLGDSALYLCASSWTETDTQYFGPGTRLTVL.